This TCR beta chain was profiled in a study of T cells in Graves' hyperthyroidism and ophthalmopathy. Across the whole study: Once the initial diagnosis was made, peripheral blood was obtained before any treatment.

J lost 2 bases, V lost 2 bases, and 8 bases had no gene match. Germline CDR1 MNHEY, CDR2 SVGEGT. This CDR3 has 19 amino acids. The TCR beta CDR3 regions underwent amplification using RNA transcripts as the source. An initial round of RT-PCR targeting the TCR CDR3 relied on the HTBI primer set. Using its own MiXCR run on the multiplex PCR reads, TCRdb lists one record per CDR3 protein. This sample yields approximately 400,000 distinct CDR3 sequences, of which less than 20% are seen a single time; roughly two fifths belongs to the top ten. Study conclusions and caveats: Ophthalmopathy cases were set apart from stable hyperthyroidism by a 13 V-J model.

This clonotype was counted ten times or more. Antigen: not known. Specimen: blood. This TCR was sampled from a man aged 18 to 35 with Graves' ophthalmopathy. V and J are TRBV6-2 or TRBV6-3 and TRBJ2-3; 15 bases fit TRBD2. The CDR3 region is CASSYRRGTSGGYTDTQYF. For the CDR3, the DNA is TGTGCCAGCAGTTACCGCCGGGGGACTAGCGGGGGGTACACAGATACGCAGTATTTT.